The sequence of this T cell receptor (beta chain) was determined in a study of shared clonotypes between healthy human individuals. This CDR3 has 14 amino acids. Germline V CDR1 and CDR2: MNHNS, SASEGT. This clone was seen only once. Mismatch with germline at one junction end may stem from a read error. Some clones are missing from TCRdb's copy, which holds only in-frame ones; the method was immunoSEQ multiplex PCR. The table lists about 700,000 clones, around 67% of them singletons. The receptor's source is a woman aged 25 to 39 in good health. Sequencing was done on a sample of memory CD4+ T cells sorted from blood. Subset reported: CD45RA-negative fraction. The J gene is TRBJ2-1, the V gene TRBV6-1; 8 bases are shared with TRBD2. This chain's CDR3 is CASSEVDSGTHPLF. In DNA form, the CDR3 reads TGTGCCAGCAGTGAAGTTGATAGCGGGACCCACCCACTCTTC.